This entry lists 16 T cell receptor beta chains sequenced from one sample in a study of control samples from healthy donors and cancer patients. The method was immunoSEQ multiplex PCR; TCRdb's version includes in-frame clones alone and lacks a portion of them. The sample holds about 110,000 clones; about four fifths are singletons and the top ten take around 14%. The specimen sequenced was blood. The source of these receptors is a woman aged 50 to 60 in good health.

Written as DNA, the CDR3 is TGTGCCAGCAGCCGACAGGGGGCCTTGAAAGGGACCCAGTACTTC. Translation: CASSRQGALKGTQYF. The chain has TRBV6-2 or TRBV6-3 and TRBJ2-5; 10 bases align to TRBD1. The CDR3 spans 15 residues. Germline assignment: CDR1 MNHEY and CDR2 SVGEGT. The trim removed 6 bases at V and 7 bases at J, leaving 11 bases unmatched.

V gene TRBV7-2 combines with J gene TRBJ2-3; D not certain. The CDR3 sequence is 12 residues long. Germline values: CDR1 SGHTA, CDR2 FQGNSA. The V and J ends lost 5 bases and 5 bases respectively, with 8 bases between them. CDR3 nucleotides: TGTGCCAGCAGCAGATACAGAGATACGCAGTATTTT. Its protein product is CASSRYRDTQYF.

The gene calls are TRBV19 and TRBJ2-1, with unresolved D. V was trimmed by 7 bases and J by 4 bases, leaving 8 bases between them. CDR3 length equals 12 residues. The germline V gene has CDR1 LNHDA and CDR2 SQIVND (reference sequence). The chain's CDR3 is CASNADYNEQFF. Here the CDR3 DNA reads TGTGCCAGTAATGCGGATTACAATGAGCAGTTCTTC. The whole variable domain, filled in from reference TRBV19 and TRBJ2-1, reads DGGITQSPKYLFRKEGQNVTLSCEQNLNHDAMYWYRQDPGQGLRLIYYSQIVNDFQKGDIAEGYSVSREKKESFPLTVTSAQKNPTAFYLCASNADYNEQFFGPGTRLTVL.

The V and J genes are TRBV28 and TRBJ1-4, with D tentatively TRBD1 (5 bases). V lost 2 bases to trimming and J lost 6 bases, with 16 bases between them. Germline CDR1 is MDHEN and CDR2 is SYDVKM. The CDR3 is made up of 16 amino acids. CDR3 amino acids: CASSLGGAQTYEKLFF. CDR3 in DNA: TGTGCCAGCAGTTTAGGCGGGGCCCAGACCTATGAAAAACTGTTTTTT. Full variable domain (remainder filled in from reference TRBV28 and TRBJ1-4): DVKVTQSSRYLVKRTGEKVFLECVQDMDHENMFWYRQDPGLGLRLIYFSYDVKMKEKGDIPEGYSVSREKKERFSLILESASTNQTSMYLCASSLGGAQTYEKLFFGSGTQLSVL.

This clone was detected only once. CDR3 protein: CASSETRMGEQYF. The CDR3 nucleotides read TGTGCCAGCAGTGAAACTAGAATGGGCGAGCAGTACTTC. The genes are TRBV12-3 or TRBV12-4 and TRBJ2-7, with D perhaps TRBD2 (5 bases). Trimming pared 5 bases from V and 6 bases from J, leaving 14 bases between. There are 13 residues in the CDR3.

This clone has just one count. The chain has TRBV7-2 and TRBJ1-6, with TRBD1 as a possible D gene (5 bases). CDR3 length: 15 amino acids. The germline V gene encodes CDR1 SGHTA and CDR2 FQGNSA. The V end was cut by 7 bases, the J end by 7 bases, with 17 bases between. CDR3 sequence (DNA): TGTGCCAGCACCGTTCGGAGGGCAGGGAATTCACCCCTCCACTTT. It specifies CASTVRRAGNSPLHF.

The chain uses TRBV23-1 and TRBJ2-3, with 8 bases identical to TRBD2. TRBV23-1 is noted as an ORF with a role that remains uncertain. The CDR3 has 17 residues. The trim removed 1 base at V and 2 bases at J, leaving 8 bases unmatched. This CDR3 reads CASSQYYLAGTTDTQYF. The CDR3 nucleotides read TGCGCCAGCAGTCAATATTACCTAGCGGGTACCACAGATACGCAGTATTTT.

The V gene is TRBV9, the J gene TRBJ2-4, with D possibly TRBD2 on 5 matching bases. The ends were cut back, 4 bases at V and 5 bases at J, with 13 bases in the middle. This CDR3 has 14 residues. In germline, CDR1 is SGDLS, CDR2 YYNGEE. The DNA for the CDR3 is TGTGCCAGCAGCAGAGGGTTTGGCCAAAACATTCAGTACTTC. It codes for CASSRGFGQNIQYF.

The rearrangement links TRBV6-5 to TRBJ1-6; D is perhaps TRBD1 (5 bases). In germline, CDR1 is MNHEY, CDR2 SVGAGI. Trimming took off 2 bases at V and 5 bases at J, with 10 bases between the two ends. This CDR3 is built from 15 residues. CDR3 sequence reads: CASSYERTNNSPLHF. DNA for the CDR3: TGTGCCAGCAGTTACGAGAGGACAAATAATTCACCCCTCCACTTT.

The chain uses TRBV6-2 or TRBV6-3 and TRBJ1-5, with a possible D match to TRBD1 (5 bases). This CDR3 is 16 amino acids long. Germline loops: CDR1 MNHEY, CDR2 SVGEGT. The V and J ends lost 5 bases and 1 base respectively, with 15 bases between them. CDR3 coding DNA: TGTGCCAGCAGTCCCCCCCCAGGGATAAGCAATCAGCCCCAGCATTTT. Translated: CASSPPPGISNQPQHF.

CDR3: CAGGGDGTEAFF. The CDR3 bases are TGTGCCGGCGGGGGGGATGGCACTGAAGCTTTCTTT. V usage is TRBV6-6 and J usage is TRBJ1-1; D may be TRBD1 (5 bases). Between the trimmed V and J ends, which lost 11 bases and 4 bases, there was a span of 14 bases. The CDR3 has 12 amino acids. CDR1 is MNHNY, CDR2 SVGAGI, per germline (reference sequence).

This clone was seen only once. V usage is TRBV29-1 and J usage is TRBJ1-4, with D maybe TRBD1 (6 bases). Germline CDR1 reads SQVTM; CDR2 reads ANQGSEA. The CDR3 loop spans 13 amino acids. V was clipped by 4 bases and J by 8 bases, with 14 bases between them. CDR3 nucleotides: TGCAGCGTTGCAGGCAGGGGCAGCGAAAAACTGTTTTTT. Translation gives CSVAGRGSEKLFF.

This clone was counted between two and nine times. J is TRBJ1-1 and V is TRBV28; D uncertain. The CDR3 loop spans 11 amino acids. In germline, CDR1 is MDHEN, CDR2 SYDVKM. The CDR3 sequence is CAATSGTEAFF. CDR3 nucleotide sequence: TGTGCAGCCACTTCCGGGACTGAAGCTTTCTTT.

The V and J genes are TRBV28 and TRBJ2-7, with TRBD1 matching 7 bases. The CDR3 sequence is 14 residues long. Germline V gene lookup returns CDR1 MDHEN and CDR2 SYDVKM. Trimming cost V 4 bases and J 1 base; bases outside gene matches: 4. CDR3 protein: CASSSPGQSYEQYF. In nucleotides, the CDR3 is TGTGCCAGCAGTTCTCCGGGACAGTCCTACGAGCAGTACTTC.

The chain uses TRBV28 and TRBJ1-6, with 8 bases aligning to TRBD1. J gave up 9 bases and V 6 bases, and 7 bases lay outside the gene matches. CDR1 and CDR2 from the germline V gene are MDHEN and SYDVKM. This CDR3 region has 14 residues. The CDR3 DNA reads as TGTGCCAGCAGGACAGGGGCGCGGGGTTCACCCCTCCACTTT. Its translation is CASRTGARGSPLHF.

The chain employs TRBV5-1 and TRBJ2-2; D possibly corresponds to TRBD1 (6 bases). Germline CDR1 and CDR2: SGHRS and YFSETQ. CDR3 size: 15 residues. V shed 3 bases and J shed 1 base, with 10 bases lying between them. The CDR3 protein is CASSSVTGNTGELFF. The CDR3 DNA sequence: TGCGCCAGCAGCTCAGTGACAGGGAACACCGGGGAGCTGTTTTTT.